The 13 T cell receptor beta chains listed next were all sequenced from one sample in a study of blood T cells in healthy people across ages. Combining a sample-barcoded 5' primer with a J-beta primer mix, a second PCR ran for roughly 7 to 11 cycles. TCRdb independently ran MiXCR on the 5' RACE reads; one entry per CDR3 protein. The sample has about 1.4 million distinct CDR3 sequences; roughly 60% are singletons. Sequencing input: blood. The receptors were sampled from a man aged 18 to 30 in good health.

V usage is TRBV4-1 and J usage is TRBJ2-3; D is ambiguous. This CDR3 contains 15 residues. Germline V gene sequence: CDR1 MGHRA, CDR2 YSYEKL. V lost 0 bases and J lost 3, with 10 bases in between. The CDR3 region has the DNA TGCGCCAGCAGCCAAGATCCGGCCCTGACAGATACGCAGTATTTT. Translated, it gives CASSQDPALTDTQYF.

This clonotype was counted between two and nine times. CDR3 DNA sequence: TGCGCCAGCAGCCAAGCCCCGGGAGGAGTCGGCTACGAGCAGTACTTC. Translation gives CASSQAPGGVGYEQYF. The rearrangement uses TRBV4-1 and TRBJ2-7; 7 bases line up with TRBD2. The CDR3 is 16 amino acids. Trimming cost V 1 base and J 3 bases; bases outside gene matches: 9. CDR1 is MGHRA and CDR2 is YSYEKL in the germline V gene.

The chain couples TRBV7-2 to TRBJ2-4, with TRBD2 as a possible D gene (7 bases). V was trimmed by 8 bases and J by 13 bases, leaving 21 bases between them. Germline CDR1 reads SGHTA; CDR2 reads FQGNSA. The CDR3 extends over 13 amino acids. The CDR3: CASRRGGALGQYF. The CDR3 coding sequence is TGTGCCAGCCGACGAGGGGGGGCCCTAGGGCAGTACTTC.

CDR3 protein: CLIESGANVLTF. The DNA for the CDR3 is TGCCTTATCGAGTCTGGGGCCAACGTCCTGACTTTC. The chain couples TRBV20-1 to TRBJ2-6; D not certain. The CDR3 has 12 amino acids. Germline-derived CDR1 and CDR2 are DFQATT and SNEGSKA (reference sequence).

In its sample, this clonotype was seen a few times. This chain joins TRBV2 and TRBJ2-5; D is possibly TRBD2 (6 bases). V lost 7 bases and J 5 bases, leaving 14 bases between the germline ends. The length of the CDR3 is 13 residues. Germline lookup yields CDR1 SNHLY and CDR2 FYNNEI. CDR3 DNA sequence: TGTGCCAGCATCCTAAGCCGGGAGGAGACCCAGTACTTC. It codes for CASILSREETQYF.

This clonotype has just a few counts. The chain couples TRBV20-1 to TRBJ2-2; D unclear. There are 14 residues in the CDR3. Germline CDR1 and CDR2: DFQATT and SNEGSKA (reference sequence). Trimming pared 0 bases from V and 8 bases from J, leaving 13 bases between. The CDR3 DNA reads as TGCAGTGCTAGAGATACGGGCCCACCGGGGGAGCTGTTTTTT. Translating it yields CSARDTGPPGELFF.

The chain employs TRBV2 and TRBJ2-3; TRBD2 matches at 7 bases. From germline, CDR1 is SNHLY and CDR2 FYNNEI. The V segment lost 3 bases and the J segment 4 bases; nucleotides outside the gene matches: 7. CDR3 length equals 15 residues. CDR3 amino acids: CASSDPAGVADTQYF. CDR3 nucleotide sequence: TGTGCCAGCAGTGATCCGGCGGGAGTGGCAGATACGCAGTATTTT. Full variable domain (outside the CDR3, taken from reference TRBV2 and TRBJ2-3): EPEVTQTPSHQVTQMGQEVILRCVPISNHLYFYWYRQILGQKVEFLVSFYNNEISEKSEIFDDQFSVERPDGSNFTLKIRSTKLEDSAMYFCASSDPAGVADTQYFGPGTRLTVL.

The chain combines TRBV7-9 with TRBJ2-1; the match to TRBD2 covers 7 bases. V lost 1 base to trimming and J lost 5 bases; unmatched junction nucleotides: 8. The CDR3 length is 16 residues. Germline CDR1 reads SEHNR; CDR2 reads FQNEAQ (reference sequence). CDR3 residues: CASSLGGTKAHNEQFF. The CDR3 coding sequence is TGTGCCAGCAGCTTAGGGGGGACTAAGGCCCACAATGAGCAGTTCTTC.

CDR3 in DNA: TGTGCCAGCAGTTACTCGAGGGGTCCGAATGAAAAACTGTTTTTT. It specifies CASSYSRGPNEKLFF. The chain joins TRBV6-6 to TRBJ1-4, with a tentative D call TRBD1 (5 bases). The CDR3 is made up of 15 amino acids. Germline CDR1 and CDR2: MNHNY and SVGAGI (reference sequence). V was cut by 0 bases and J by 5 bases, with 10 bases left in between.

This clonotype has only a few counts. The genes are TRBV27 and TRBJ2-7; D ambiguous. V gave up 5 bases and J gave up 2 bases, with 10 bases separating them. The V gene's germline CDR1 is MNHEY and CDR2 SMNVEV (reference sequence). The CDR3 is 13 residues long. The CDR3: CASSPHLTYEQYF. The DNA of the CDR3 is TGTGCCAGCAGTCCTCACCTGACCTACGAGCAGTACTTC.

This rearrangement joins TRBV6-2 or TRBV6-3 to TRBJ2-5; D might be TRBD1 (6 bases). The DNA end is more similar to TRBJ2-7, so the J call may be wrong. The V gene's germline CDR1 is MNHEY and CDR2 SVGEGT. This CDR3 is built from 17 residues. CDR3 amino acids: CASRNEQGKLSSLEQYF. For the CDR3, the DNA is TGTGCCAGCAGAAACGAACAGGGAAAGTTAAGCTCCCTCGAGCAGTACTTC.

This clonotype was detected only a few times. This chain uses TRBV24-1 with TRBJ2-5; no clear D. The CDR3 extends over 12 amino acids. The germline V gene encodes CDR1 KGHDR and CDR2 SFDVKD. V shed 3 bases and J shed 5 bases, with 6 bases lying between them. The CDR3 protein is CATSDEMETQYF. CDR3 DNA: TGTGCCACCAGTGATGAGATGGAGACCCAGTACTTC.

The rearrangement links TRBV27 to TRBJ2-1; 7 nucleotides align to TRBD2. V trimming: 1 base; J trimming: 3 bases; junction bases outside the gene matches: 6. The germline CDR1 and CDR2 sequences are MNHEY and SMNVEV (reference sequence). There are 16 residues in the CDR3. CDR3 loop: CASSLFAGAVYNEQFF. The DNA for the CDR3 is TGTGCCAGCAGTTTATTCGCGGGAGCGGTCTACAATGAGCAGTTCTTC.